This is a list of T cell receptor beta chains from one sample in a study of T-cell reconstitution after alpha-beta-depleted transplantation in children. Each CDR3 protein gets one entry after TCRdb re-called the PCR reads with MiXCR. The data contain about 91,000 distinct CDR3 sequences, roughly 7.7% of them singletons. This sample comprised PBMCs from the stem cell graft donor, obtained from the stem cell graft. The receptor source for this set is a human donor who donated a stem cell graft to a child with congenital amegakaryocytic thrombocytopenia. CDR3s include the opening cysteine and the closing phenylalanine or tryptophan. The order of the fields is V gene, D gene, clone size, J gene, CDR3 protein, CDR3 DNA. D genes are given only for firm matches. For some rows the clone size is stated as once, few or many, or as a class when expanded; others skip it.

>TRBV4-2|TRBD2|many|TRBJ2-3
CASSQVTSDADTQYF
TGTGCCAGCAGCCAAGTAACTAGCGACGCAGATACGCAGTATTTT
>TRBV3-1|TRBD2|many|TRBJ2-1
CASSQGRLVSGGFYNEQFF
TGTGCCAGCAGCCAAGGACGACTGGTAAGCGGGGGATTTTACAATGAGCAGTTCTTC
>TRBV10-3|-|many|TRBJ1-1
CAISDVWDTEAFF
TGTGCCATCAGTGACGTCTGGGACACTGAAGCTTTCTTT
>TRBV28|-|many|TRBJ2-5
CASSVGVQETQYF
TGTGCCAGCAGTGTTGGAGTACAAGAGACCCAGTACTTC
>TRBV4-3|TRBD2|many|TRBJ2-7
CASSQLSGRANEQYF
TGCGCCAGCAGCCAGCTTAGCGGGAGGGCCAACGAGCAGTACTTC
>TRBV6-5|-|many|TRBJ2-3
CASSYPSFGATDTQYF
TGTGCCAGCAGTTACCCCTCTTTCGGGGCGACGGATACGCAGTATTTT
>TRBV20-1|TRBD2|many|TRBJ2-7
CSARPGTSVLSYEQYF
TGCAGTGCTAGACCCGGGACTAGCGTCCTCTCCTACGAGCAGTACTTC
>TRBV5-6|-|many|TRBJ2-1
CASSPMGHEQFF
TGTGCCAGCAGCCCCATGGGCCATGAGCAGTTCTTC
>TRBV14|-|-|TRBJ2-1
CASSQDLGGARRQFF
TGTGCCAGCAGCCAAGATCTTGGCGGGGCTAGAAGGCAGTTCTTC
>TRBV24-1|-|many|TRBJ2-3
CATSDPRDSTDTQYF
TGTGCCACCAGTGATCCGCGGGACAGCACAGATACGCAGTATTTT
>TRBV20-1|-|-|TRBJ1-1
CSAREPGTEAFF
TGCAGTGCTAGAGAACCGGGAACTGAAGCTTTCTTT
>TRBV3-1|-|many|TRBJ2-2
CASSPPWPSPGELFF
TGTGCCAGCAGCCCCCCATGGCCCAGCCCAGGGGAGCTGTTTTTT
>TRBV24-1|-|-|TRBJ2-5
CATSAALGDREETQYF
TGTGCCACCAGTGCCGCCCTAGGTGATCGTGAAGAGACCCAGTACTTC
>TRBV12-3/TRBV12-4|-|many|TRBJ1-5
CASGPGNQPQHF
TGTGCCAGCGGTCCGGGCAATCAGCCCCAGCATTTT
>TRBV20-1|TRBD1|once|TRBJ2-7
CSSDQGAGYEQYF
TGCAGTTCTGACCAGGGGGCGGGCTACGAGCAGTACTTC
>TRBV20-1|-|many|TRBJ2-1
CSARESIYEQFF
TGCAGTGCTAGAGAATCCATCTATGAGCAGTTCTTC
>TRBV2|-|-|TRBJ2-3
CASSGIQSGEVRTDTQYF
TGTGCCAGCAGCGGAATCCAATCAGGGGAGGTCCGCACAGATACGCAGTATTTT
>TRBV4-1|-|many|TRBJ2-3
CASSQLEGGARDTQYF
TGCGCCAGCAGCCAACTGGAGGGGGGCGCGAGGGATACGCAGTATTTT
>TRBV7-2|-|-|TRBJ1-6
CASSLGTDGSPLHF
TGTGCCAGCAGCTTAGGTACAGACGGCTCACCCCTCCACTTT
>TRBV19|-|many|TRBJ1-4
CASSMSVEYEKLFF
TGTGCCAGTAGTATGTCGGTGGAGTACGAAAAACTGTTTTTT
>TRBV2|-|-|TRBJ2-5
CASKGGALETQYF
TGTGCCAGCAAAGGGGGGGCCTTAGAGACCCAGTACTTC
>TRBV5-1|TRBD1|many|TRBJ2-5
CASRWTGTEETQYF
TGCGCCAGCAGGTGGACCGGGACAGAAGAGACCCAGTACTTC
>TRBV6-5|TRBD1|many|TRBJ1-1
CASSYATGMGTEAFF
TGTGCCAGCAGTTACGCGACAGGGATGGGCACTGAAGCTTTCTTT
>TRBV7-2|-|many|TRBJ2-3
CASSSGLLNTDTQYF
TGTGCCAGCAGCTCCGGACTACTAAACACAGATACGCAGTATTTT
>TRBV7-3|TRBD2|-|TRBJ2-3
CASSSGTSGSTQYF
TGTGCCAGCAGCTCCGGGACTAGCGGGTCCACGCAGTATTTT
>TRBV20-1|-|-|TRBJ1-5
CSARDPRLGYQPQHF
TGCAGTGCTAGAGATCCCAGGTTGGGGTATCAGCCCCAGCATTTT
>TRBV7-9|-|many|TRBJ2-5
CASSLEFSGTQYF
TGTGCCAGCAGCTTAGAGTTCTCGGGGACCCAGTACTTC
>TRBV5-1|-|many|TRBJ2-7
CASRIGPQTYEQYF
TGCGCCAGCAGAATCGGGCCGCAAACCTACGAGCAGTACTTC
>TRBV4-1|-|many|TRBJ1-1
CASSQDPRGTEAFF
TGCGCCAGCAGCCAAGACCCTAGGGGCACTGAAGCTTTCTTT
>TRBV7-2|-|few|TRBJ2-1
CASSLSGTAYNEQFF
TGTGCCAGCAGCTTATCCGGGACCGCCTACAATGAGCAGTTCTTC
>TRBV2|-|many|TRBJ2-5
CASTHSQETQYF
TGTGCCAGCACCCACAGTCAAGAGACCCAGTACTTC
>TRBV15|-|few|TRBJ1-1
CATSRGGQSRAIEAFF
TGTGCCACCAGCAGAGGCGGTCAGTCCAGGGCCATTGAAGCTTTCTTT
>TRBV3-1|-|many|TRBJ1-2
CASSLHLNYGYTF
TGTGCCAGCAGCCTCCATCTGAACTATGGCTACACCTTC
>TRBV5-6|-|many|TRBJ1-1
CASRHQGSEAFF
TGTGCCAGCAGACATCAGGGGTCTGAAGCTTTCTTT
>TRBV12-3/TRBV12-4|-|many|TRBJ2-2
CASRQAANTGELFF
TGTGCCAGCAGGCAAGCGGCGAACACCGGGGAGCTGTTTTTT
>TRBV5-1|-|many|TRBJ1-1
CASRIKDTEAFF
TGCGCCAGCCGCATAAAAGACACTGAAGCTTTCTTT
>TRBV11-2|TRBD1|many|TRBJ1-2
CASSLEAGTGHGYTF
TGTGCCAGCAGCTTAGAAGCTGGGACAGGCCATGGCTACACCTTC
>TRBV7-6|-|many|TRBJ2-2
CASSAAAGSGELFF
TGTGCCAGCAGCGCCGCGGCCGGTTCCGGGGAGCTGTTTTTT
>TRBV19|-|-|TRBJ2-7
CASSGRYEQYF
TGTGCCAGTTCAGGCCGCTACGAGCAGTACTTC
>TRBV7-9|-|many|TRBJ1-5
CASSLGTTSNQPQHF
TGTGCCAGCAGCTTGGGGACAACTAGCAATCAGCCCCAGCATTTT
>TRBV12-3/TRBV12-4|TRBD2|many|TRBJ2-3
CASTLVGGTSTDTQYF
TGTGCCAGCACCCTGGTGGGGGGGACTAGCACAGATACGCAGTATTTT
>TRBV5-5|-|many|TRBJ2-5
CASSWDVETQYF
TGTGCCAGCAGCTGGGACGTAGAGACCCAGTACTTC
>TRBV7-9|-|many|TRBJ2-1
CASRQAGYNEQFF
TGTGCCAGCAGACAAGCTGGCTACAATGAGCAGTTCTTC
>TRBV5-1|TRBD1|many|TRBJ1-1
CASRFQGGTEAFF
TGCGCCAGCAGATTTCAGGGGGGCACTGAAGCTTTCTTT
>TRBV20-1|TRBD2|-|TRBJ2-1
CSAPVRTSGTGEQFF
TGCAGTGCACCGGTCCGGACTAGCGGGACCGGTGAGCAGTTCTTC
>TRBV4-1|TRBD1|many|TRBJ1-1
CASSLPSTGGRTEAFF
TGCGCCAGCAGCCTCCCCTCGACAGGGGGGAGAACTGAAGCTTTCTTT
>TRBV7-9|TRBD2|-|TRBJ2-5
CASSLAGGLETQYF
TGTGCCAGCAGCTTAGCGGGAGGGCTAGAGACCCAGTACTTC
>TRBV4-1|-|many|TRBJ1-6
CASSHERGLNSPLHF
TGCGCCAGCAGCCATGAGAGGGGCTTAAATTCACCCCTCCACTTT
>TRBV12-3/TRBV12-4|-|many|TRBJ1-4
CASRSHDPTNEKLFF
TGTGCCAGCAGATCCCACGACCCCACTAATGAAAAACTGTTTTTT
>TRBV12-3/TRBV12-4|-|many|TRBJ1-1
CASSLGRNTEAFF
TGTGCCAGCAGTTTGGGACGTAACACTGAAGCTTTCTTT
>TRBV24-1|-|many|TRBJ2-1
CATSEQGNEQFF
TGTGCCACCAGTGAGCAGGGCAATGAGCAGTTCTTC
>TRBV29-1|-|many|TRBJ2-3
CSAHEQGVTDTQYF
TGCAGCGCACATGAACAGGGAGTTACAGATACGCAGTATTTT
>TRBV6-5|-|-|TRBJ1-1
CASSYLTDSNTEAFF
TGTGCCAGCAGTTACTTGACCGACTCGAACACTGAAGCTTTCTTT
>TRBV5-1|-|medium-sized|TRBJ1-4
CASSLALGGNEKLFF
TGCGCCAGCAGCTTGGCCCTCGGTGGAAATGAAAAACTGTTTTTT
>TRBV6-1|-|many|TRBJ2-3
CASSPVGADTQYF
TGTGCCAGCAGTCCCGTGGGGGCAGATACGCAGTATTTT